This T cell receptor (beta chain) was recovered during a study of T cells in Graves' hyperthyroidism and ophthalmopathy. General study points: Most clonotypes that expanded in the thyroid above 0.001 also showed up in blood. Ophthalmopathy was predicted by the model a median of approximately 6 months ahead of onset.

RNA transcripts gave rise to amplified TCR beta CDR3 regions. First-round RT-PCR targeting the TCR CDR3 was performed with the HTBI primer set. TCRdb reprocessed the multiplex PCR reads with MiXCR, giving one entry per CDR3 protein. This sample has approximately 600,000 distinct CDR3 sequences, with less than 25% found just once. For the diagnoses, clinical symptoms, serum thyroxine and TRAb, thyroid ultrasound and orbital computed tomography were used. This CDR3 region has 14 residues. V lost 3 bases, J lost 2 bases, and 10 bases lay in between. Germline values: CDR1 SEHNR, CDR2 FQNEAQ (reference sequence). In this sample, this clonotype turned up a few times. What it binds is not known.

The clonotype originates from a man under 40 with Graves' ophthalmopathy. The sequenced sample was blood. The V and J genes are TRBV7-9 and TRBJ1-1; D is perhaps TRBD1 (6 bases). The chain's CDR3 is CASSFTGSNTEAFF. In nucleotides, the CDR3 is TGTGCCAGCAGCTTTACAGGGAGTAACACTGAAGCTTTCTTT.